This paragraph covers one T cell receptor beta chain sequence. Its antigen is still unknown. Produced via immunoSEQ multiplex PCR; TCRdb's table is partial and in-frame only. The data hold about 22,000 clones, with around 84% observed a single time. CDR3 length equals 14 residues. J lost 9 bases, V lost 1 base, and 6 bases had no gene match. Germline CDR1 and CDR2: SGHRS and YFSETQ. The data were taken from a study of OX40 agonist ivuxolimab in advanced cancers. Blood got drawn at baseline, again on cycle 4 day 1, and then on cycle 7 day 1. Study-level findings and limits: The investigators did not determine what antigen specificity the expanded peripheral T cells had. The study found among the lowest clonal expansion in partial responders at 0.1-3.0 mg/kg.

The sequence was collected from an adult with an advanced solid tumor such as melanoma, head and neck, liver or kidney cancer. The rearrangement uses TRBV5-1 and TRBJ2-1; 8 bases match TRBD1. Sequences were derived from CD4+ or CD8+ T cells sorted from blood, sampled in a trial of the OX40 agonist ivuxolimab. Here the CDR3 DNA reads TGCGCCAGCAGCTTGTCACAGGGGGTAAGTGAGCAGTTCTTC. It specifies CASSLSQGVSEQFF.